This T cell receptor (beta chain) was obtained from a study of early T cells in non-severe SARS-CoV-2 infection (dated by TCRdb to 2020 to 2023). Some background on the complete study: Because TCR sequencing relied on bulk RNA taken from unsorted whole blood, pairing of alpha and beta chains was not possible. Here is what the overall study found, with its caveats: VDJdb matching was skewed toward anti-spike CD8 responses and likely underestimated virus-specific expansions, missing private and CD4 specificities.

This clonotype has ten or more counts. Its antigen specificity is not known. Per-base qualities were not stored, and no clone one base away is much larger. The study was a case-control design nested within a healthcare worker cohort in London, UK, with weekly nasopharyngeal swab PCR tests and blood sampling. Between 23 and 31 March 2020, the week of the UK lockdown, healthcare workers were enrolled and then followed up weekly for as long as 16 weeks. The library was made by 5' RACE. Sequencer: NextSeq 500. To correct for sequencing error and PCR bias, the TCR library protocol tagged individual cDNA molecules with unique molecular identifiers. Sequencing covered both TCR alpha and beta chains, and within each sample the abundances of alpha and beta sequences were tightly co-correlated. The authors' pipeline ran thus. Decombinator V4 was used to annotate the V gene, J gene and CDR3 of the TCR sequences. TCRs were defined as expanded if a significant change between any two time points was detected under a Poisson model with p below 0.0001. Abundances of TCRs were expressed as counts per million after normalisation to the total number of TCRs sequenced in each sample. VDJdb, accessed 1 November 2021, was searched for CMV, EBV and SARS-CoV-2 annotated TCRs, with TCRs annotated for multiple antigens excluded. TCRdb reprocessing: public reads trimmed at Q25 with fastp, clones called with MiXCR, in-frame beta chains kept. When rows share a CDR3 protein, they turn into one entry using the most common DNA and genes. TCRdb assigned the V and J calls; the authors' analysis was not used. A total of approximately 70,000 distinct CDR3 sequences appear in this sample, 4.6% of them only once. Of the sample, 3.5% to 4% is held by the ten largest clones.

The origin of this receptor is an adult who was a healthcare worker with PCR-confirmed SARS-CoV-2 infection or an uninfected control (not recorded which). The donor label of this sample is uncertain. The starting material was whole blood, obtained at baseline.

The sequenced DNA is TGTGCCAGCAGCCTTAAAACTCCAGGGACCGGGGAGCTGTTTTTT. It specifies CASSLKTPGTGELFF. Recombination connected TRBV7-6 to TRBJ2-2; perhaps TRBD1 is the D gene, with 5 bases matching. The CDR3 starts with the cysteine, ends with the phenylalanine, and has 15 residues. The sequence is cut down to CDR3 DNA, 45 bases in frame from base 1. CDR1 and CDR2, looked up from the germline V gene, are SGHVS and FNYEAQ. The germline ends are 15 bases apart after V is trimmed by 5 bases and J by 5 bases.